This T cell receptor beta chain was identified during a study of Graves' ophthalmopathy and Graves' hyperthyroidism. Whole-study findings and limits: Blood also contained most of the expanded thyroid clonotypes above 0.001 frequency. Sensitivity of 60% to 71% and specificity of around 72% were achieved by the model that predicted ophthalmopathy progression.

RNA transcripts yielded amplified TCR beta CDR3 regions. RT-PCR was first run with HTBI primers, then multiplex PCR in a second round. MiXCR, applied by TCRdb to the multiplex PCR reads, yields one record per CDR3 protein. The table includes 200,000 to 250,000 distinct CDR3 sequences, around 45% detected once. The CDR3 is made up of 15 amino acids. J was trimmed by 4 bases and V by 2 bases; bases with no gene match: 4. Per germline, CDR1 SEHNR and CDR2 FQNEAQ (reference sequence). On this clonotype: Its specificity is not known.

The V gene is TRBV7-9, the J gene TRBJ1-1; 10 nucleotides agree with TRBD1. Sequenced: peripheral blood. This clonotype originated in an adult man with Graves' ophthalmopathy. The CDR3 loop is CASSLRGTGVTEAFF. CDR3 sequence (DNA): TGTGCCAGCAGCTTACGTGGGACAGGGGTCACTGAAGCTTTCTTT.